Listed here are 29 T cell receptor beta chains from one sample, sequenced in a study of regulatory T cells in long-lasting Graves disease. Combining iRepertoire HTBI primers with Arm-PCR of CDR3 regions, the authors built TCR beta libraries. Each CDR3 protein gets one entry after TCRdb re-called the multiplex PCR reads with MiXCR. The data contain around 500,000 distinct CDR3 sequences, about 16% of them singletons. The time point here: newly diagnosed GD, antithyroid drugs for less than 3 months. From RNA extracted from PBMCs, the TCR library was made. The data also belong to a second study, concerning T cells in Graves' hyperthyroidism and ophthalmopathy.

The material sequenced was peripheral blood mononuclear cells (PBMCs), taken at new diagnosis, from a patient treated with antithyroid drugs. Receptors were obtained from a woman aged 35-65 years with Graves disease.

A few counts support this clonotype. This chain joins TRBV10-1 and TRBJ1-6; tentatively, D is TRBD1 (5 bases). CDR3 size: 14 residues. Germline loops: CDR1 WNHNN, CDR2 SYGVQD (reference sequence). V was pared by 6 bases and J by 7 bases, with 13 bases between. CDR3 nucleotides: TGCGCCAGCAGCCAAGGGGTCGGCAATTCACCCCTCCACTTT. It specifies CASSQGVGNSPLHF.

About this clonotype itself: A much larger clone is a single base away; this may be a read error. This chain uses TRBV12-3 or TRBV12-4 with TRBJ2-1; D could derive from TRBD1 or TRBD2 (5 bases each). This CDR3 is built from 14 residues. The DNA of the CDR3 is TGTGCCAGCAGCTTAGAGGGGTGGGGGTACGAGCAGTTCTTC. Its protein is CASSLEGWGYEQFF.

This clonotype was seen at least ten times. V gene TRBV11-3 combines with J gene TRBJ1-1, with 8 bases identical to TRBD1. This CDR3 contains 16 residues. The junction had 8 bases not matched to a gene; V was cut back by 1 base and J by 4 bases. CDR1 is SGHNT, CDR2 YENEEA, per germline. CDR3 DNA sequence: TGTGCCAGCAGCTTAGCAATGACAGGGGCTGGCACTGAAGCTTTCTTT. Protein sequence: CASSLAMTGAGTEAFF.

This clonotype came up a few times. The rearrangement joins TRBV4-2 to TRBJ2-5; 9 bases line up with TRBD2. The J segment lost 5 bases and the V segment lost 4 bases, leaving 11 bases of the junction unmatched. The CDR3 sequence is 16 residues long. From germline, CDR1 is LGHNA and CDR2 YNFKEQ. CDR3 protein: CASSPRAGGPRETQYF. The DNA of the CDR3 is TGTGCCAGCAGCCCCCGGGCGGGGGGGCCGCGGGAGACCCAGTACTTC.

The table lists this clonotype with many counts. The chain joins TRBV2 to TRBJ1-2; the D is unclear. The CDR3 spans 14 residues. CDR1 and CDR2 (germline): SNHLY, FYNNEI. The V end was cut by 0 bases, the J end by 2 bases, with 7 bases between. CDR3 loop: CASSEARANYGYTF. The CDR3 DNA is TGTGCCAGCAGTGAAGCGCGGGCCAACTATGGCTACACCTTC.

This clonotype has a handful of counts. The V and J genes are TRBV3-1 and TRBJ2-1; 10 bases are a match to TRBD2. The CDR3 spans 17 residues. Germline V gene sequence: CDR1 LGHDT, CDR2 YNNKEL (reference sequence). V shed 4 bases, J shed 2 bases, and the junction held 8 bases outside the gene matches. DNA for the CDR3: TGTGCCAGCAGCCGTGGAAGCGGGGGGGCTACCTACAATGAGCAGTTCTTC. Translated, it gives CASSRGSGGATYNEQFF.

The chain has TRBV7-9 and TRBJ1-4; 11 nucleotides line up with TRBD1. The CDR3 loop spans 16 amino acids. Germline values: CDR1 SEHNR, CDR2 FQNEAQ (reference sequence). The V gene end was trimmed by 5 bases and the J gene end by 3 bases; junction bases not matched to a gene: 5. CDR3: CASSAGTGGANEKLFF. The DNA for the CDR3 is TGTGCCAGCAGCGCCGGGACAGGGGGTGCTAATGAAAAACTGTTTTTT. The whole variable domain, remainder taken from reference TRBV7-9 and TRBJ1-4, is DTGVSQNPRHKITKRGQNVTFRCDPISEHNRLYWYRQTLGQGPEFLTYFQNEAQLEKSRLLSDRFSAERPKGSFSTLEIQRTEQGDSAMYLCASSAGTGGANEKLFFGSGTQLSVL.

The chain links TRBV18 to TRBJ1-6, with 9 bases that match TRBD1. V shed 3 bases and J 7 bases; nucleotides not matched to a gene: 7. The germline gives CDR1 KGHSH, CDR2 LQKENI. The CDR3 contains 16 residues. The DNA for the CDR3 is TGTGCCAGCTCACCTCAGGTGGGGACAGGGAATTCACCCCTCCACTTT. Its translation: CASSPQVGTGNSPLHF.

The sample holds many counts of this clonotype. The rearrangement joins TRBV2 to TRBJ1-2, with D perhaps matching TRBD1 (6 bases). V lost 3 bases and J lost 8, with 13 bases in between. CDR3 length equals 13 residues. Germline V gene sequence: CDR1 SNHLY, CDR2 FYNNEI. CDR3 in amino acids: CASSDPQGNGYTF. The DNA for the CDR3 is TGTGCCAGCAGTGACCCCCAGGGGAACGGCTACACCTTC.

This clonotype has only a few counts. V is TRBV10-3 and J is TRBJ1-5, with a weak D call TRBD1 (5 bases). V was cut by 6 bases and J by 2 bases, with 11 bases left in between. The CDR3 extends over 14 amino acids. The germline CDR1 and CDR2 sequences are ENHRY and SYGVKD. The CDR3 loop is CAIRGDGRNQPQHF. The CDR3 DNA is TGTGCCATCAGGGGGGACGGGCGCAATCAGCCCCAGCATTTT.

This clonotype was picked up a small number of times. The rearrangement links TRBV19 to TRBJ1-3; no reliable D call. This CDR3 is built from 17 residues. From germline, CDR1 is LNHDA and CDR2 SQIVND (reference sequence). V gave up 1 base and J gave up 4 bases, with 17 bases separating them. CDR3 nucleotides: TGTGCCAGTAGTATAGGATCTTCCTGGAGTCTGGGAAACACCATATATTTT. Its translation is CASSIGSSWSLGNTIYF. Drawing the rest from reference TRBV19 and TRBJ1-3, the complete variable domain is DGGITQSPKYLFRKEGQNVTLSCEQNLNHDAMYWYRQDPGQGLRLIYYSQIVNDFQKGDIAEGYSVSREKKESFPLTVTSAQKNPTAFYLCASSIGSSWSLGNTIYFGEGSWLTVV.

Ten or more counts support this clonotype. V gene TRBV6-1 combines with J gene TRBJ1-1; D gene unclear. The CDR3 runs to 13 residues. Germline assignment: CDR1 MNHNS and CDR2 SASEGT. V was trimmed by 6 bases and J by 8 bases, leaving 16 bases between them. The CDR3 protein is CASSQMPQTEAFF. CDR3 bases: TGTGCCAGCAGCCAAATGCCCCAAACAGAAGCTTTCTTT.

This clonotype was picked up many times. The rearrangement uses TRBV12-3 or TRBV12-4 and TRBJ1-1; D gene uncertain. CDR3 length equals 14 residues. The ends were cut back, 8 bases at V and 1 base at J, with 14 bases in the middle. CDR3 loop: CASGWREGNTEAFF. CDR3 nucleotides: TGTGCCAGCGGCTGGCGGGAGGGGAACACTGAAGCTTTCTTT.

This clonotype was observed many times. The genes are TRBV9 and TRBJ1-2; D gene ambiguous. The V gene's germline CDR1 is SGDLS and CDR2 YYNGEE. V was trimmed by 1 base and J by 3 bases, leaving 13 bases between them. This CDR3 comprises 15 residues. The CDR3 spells CASSVWRVWDYGYTF. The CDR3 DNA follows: TGTGCCAGCAGCGTATGGAGGGTCTGGGACTATGGCTACACCTTC.

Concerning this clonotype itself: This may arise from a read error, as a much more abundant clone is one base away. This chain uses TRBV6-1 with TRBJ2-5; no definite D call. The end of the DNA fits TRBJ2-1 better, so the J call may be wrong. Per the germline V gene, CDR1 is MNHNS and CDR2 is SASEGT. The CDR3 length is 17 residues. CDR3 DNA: TGTGCCAGCAGGACCTCCGGGCCGAGCGACGATAGGTACGAGCAGTTCTTC. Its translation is CASRTSGPSDDRYEQFF.

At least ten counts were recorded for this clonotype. The CDR3 sequence: CASSFDRGYTEAFF. The CDR3, as DNA: TGTGCCAGCAGTTTTGATCGGGGGTACACTGAAGCTTTCTTT. The rearrangement uses TRBV27 and TRBJ1-1; a possible D gene is TRBD1 (5 bases). Per germline, CDR1 MNHEY and CDR2 SMNVEV (reference sequence). V lost 3 bases to trimming and J lost 3 bases, with 11 bases between them. This CDR3 is 14 amino acids long.

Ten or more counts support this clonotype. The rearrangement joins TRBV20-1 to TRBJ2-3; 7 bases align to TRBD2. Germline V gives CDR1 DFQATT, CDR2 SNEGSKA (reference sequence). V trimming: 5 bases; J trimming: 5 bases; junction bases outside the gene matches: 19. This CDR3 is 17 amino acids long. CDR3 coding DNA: TGCAGTGCTCAACCCACGCCCGGACTAGGCCAGGGAGATACGCAGTATTTT. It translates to CSAQPTPGLGQGDTQYF.

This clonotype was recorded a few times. The CDR3: CASSQSKSIQYF. In DNA, the CDR3 is TGTGCCAGCAGCCAAAGCAAGAGCATTCAGTACTTC. The chain couples TRBV3-1 to TRBJ2-4; D is unresolved. The CDR3 is made up of 12 amino acids. Trimming removed 2 bases at V and 9 bases at J, with 8 bases between. Germline CDR1 LGHDT, CDR2 YNNKEL (reference sequence).

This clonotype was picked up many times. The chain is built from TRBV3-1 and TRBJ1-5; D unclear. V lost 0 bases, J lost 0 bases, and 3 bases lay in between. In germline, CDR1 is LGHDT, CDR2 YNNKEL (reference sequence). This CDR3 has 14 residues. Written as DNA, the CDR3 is TGTGCCAGCAGCCAAGAGGCTAGCAATCAGCCCCAGCATTTT. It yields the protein CASSQEASNQPQHF.

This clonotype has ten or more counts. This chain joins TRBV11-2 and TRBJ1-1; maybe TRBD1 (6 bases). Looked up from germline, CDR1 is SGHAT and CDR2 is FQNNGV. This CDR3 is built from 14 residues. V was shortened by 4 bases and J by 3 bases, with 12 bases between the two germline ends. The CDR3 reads CASSSGAPYTEAFF. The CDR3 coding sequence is TGTGCCAGCAGCTCAGGGGCCCCCTACACTGAAGCTTTCTTT.

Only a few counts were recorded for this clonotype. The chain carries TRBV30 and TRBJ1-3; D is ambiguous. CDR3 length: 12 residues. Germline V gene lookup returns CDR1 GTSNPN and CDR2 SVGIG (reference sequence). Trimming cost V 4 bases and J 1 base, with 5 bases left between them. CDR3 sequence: CAWMGSGNTIYF. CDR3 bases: TGTGCCTGGATGGGTTCTGGAAACACCATATATTTT.

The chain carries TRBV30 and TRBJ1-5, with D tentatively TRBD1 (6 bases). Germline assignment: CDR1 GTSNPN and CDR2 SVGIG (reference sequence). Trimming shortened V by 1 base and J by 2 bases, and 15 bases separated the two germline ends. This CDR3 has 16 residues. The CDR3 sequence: CAWSGQGRGGNQPQHF. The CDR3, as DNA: TGTGCCTGGAGTGGGCAGGGGAGAGGAGGCAATCAGCCCCAGCATTTT.

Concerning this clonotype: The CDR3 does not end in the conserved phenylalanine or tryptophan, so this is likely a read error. The DNA for the CDR3 is TGCAGCGTTAGGTGGGGGAGCTCCTACGAGCAGTACTCC. This encodes CSVRWGSSYEQYS. The chain couples TRBV29-1 to TRBJ2-7; the D call may be TRBD1 or TRBD2 (5 bases each). The CDR3 runs to 13 residues. V dropped 5 bases and J dropped 0 bases, with 11 bases sitting between them. CDR1 is SQVTM, CDR2 ANQGSEA, per germline.

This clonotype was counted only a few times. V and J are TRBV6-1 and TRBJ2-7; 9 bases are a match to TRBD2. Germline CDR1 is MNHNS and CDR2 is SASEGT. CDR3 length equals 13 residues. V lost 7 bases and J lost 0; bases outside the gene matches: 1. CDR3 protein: CASTSGVSYEQYF. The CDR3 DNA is TGTGCCAGCACTAGCGGGGTCTCCTACGAGCAGTACTTC.

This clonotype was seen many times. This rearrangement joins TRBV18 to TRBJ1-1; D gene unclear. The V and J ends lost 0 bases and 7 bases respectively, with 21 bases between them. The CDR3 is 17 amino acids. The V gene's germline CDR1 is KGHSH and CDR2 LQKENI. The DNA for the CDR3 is TGTGCCAGCTCACCACCCGGCGGAGGTATGGGGATCGGTGAAGCTTTCTTT. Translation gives CASSPPGGGMGIGEAFF.

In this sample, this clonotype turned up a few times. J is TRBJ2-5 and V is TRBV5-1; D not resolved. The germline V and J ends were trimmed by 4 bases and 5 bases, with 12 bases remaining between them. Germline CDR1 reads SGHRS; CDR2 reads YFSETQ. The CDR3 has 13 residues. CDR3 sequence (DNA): TGCGCCAGCAGCAGGCAGGCCTTGGAGACCCAGTACTTC. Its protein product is CASSRQALETQYF.

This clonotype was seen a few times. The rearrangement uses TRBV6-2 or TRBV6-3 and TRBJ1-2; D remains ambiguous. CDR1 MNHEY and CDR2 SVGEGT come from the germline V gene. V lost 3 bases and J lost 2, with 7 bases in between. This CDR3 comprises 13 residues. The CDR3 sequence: CASSYNRNYGYTF. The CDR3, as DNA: TGTGCCAGCAGTTATAATAGGAACTATGGCTACACCTTC.

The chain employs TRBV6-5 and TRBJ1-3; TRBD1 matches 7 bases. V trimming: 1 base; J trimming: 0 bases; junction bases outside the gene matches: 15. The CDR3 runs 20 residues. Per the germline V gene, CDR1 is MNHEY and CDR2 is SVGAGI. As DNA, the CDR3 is TGTGCCAGCAGTTACTTCCCCTCCGGACAGGACAGTGCCTCTGGAAACACCATATATTTT. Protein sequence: CASSYFPSGQDSASGNTIYF.

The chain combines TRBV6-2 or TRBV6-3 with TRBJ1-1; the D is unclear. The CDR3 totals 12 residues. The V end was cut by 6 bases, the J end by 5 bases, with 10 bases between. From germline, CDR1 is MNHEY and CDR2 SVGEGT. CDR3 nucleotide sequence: TGTGCCAGCAGGCGGTTTGTTACTGAAGCTTTCTTT. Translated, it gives CASRRFVTEAFF.